Shown below are 11 T cell receptor beta chains from a single sample sequenced in a study of T-cell memory formation after mild COVID-19 (dated by TCRdb to the early 2020s). Receptor amplification or capture employed 5' RACE. Sequencing relied on an Illumina NovaSeq 6000. Clones were called with MiXCR by TCRdb after fastp trimmed the public reads at Q25, and only in-frame beta chains were retained. Every entry covers one CDR3 protein and lists the most common genes and DNA from its rows. Across this sample there are roughly 610,000 distinct CDR3 sequences, with 17% seen only once. The ten largest clonotypes hold about 8.1% of the sample. Sequences were obtained from PBMCs or a T cell subset sorted from them (not recorded which). The receptors here all came from an adult woman who had mild COVID-19 (a few samples of this study predate the infection). The sample titles of this study are shuffled in the database, so cell type and time point are left out; the donor was told from shared clones.

This chain connects TRBV18 to TRBJ2-1; weak D call: TRBD2 (5 bases). Germline CDR1 is KGHSH and CDR2 is LQKENI. The CDR3 covers 15 residues. V shed 0 bases and J shed 6 bases, with 12 bases lying between them. The CDR3 region has the DNA TGTGCCAGCTCACCACCGTCCAGCGGTGGCAATGAGCAGTTCTTC. It encodes CASSPPSSGGNEQFF.

This clonotype was picked up a small number of times. The chain carries TRBV18 and TRBJ2-3; perhaps D is TRBD1 or TRBD2 (5 bases each). Trimming cost V 2 bases and J 0 bases, with 12 bases left between them. Germline values: CDR1 KGHSH, CDR2 LQKENI. The CDR3 runs to 16 residues. The CDR3 nucleotides are TGTGCCAGCTCACCAGGCCCGGGGCGAAGCACAGATACGCAGTATTTT. Translating gives CASSPGPGRSTDTQYF.

Only a few counts were recorded for this clonotype. V and J are TRBV7-2 and TRBJ2-2; possible D gene TRBD1, 5 bases. CDR3 length: 15 residues. Trimming stripped 5 bases from V and 6 bases from J, with 16 bases between. Germline CDR1 is SGHTA and CDR2 is FQGNSA. For the CDR3, the DNA is TGTGCCAGCAGCCGTGACCGAAAAGGGGCCGGGGAGCTGTTTTTT. Translated: CASSRDRKGAGELFF.

The CDR3: CASIGEEGFYGYTF. The CDR3 DNA follows: TGTGCCAGCATCGGGGAAGAGGGCTTCTATGGCTACACCTTC. The chain recombines TRBV6-5 with TRBJ1-2, with unresolved D. Between the trimmed V and J ends, which lost 7 bases and 4 bases, there was a span of 16 bases. Per germline, CDR1 MNHEY and CDR2 SVGAGI. The CDR3 sequence is 14 residues long.

This clonotype occurred once. The chain couples TRBV29-1 to TRBJ2-7, with TRBD2 identical over 9 bases. This CDR3 comprises 18 residues. J lost 0 bases, V lost 2 bases, and 14 bases had no gene match. CDR1 is SQVTM and CDR2 is ANQGSEA in the germline V gene. CDR3 sequence (DNA): TGCAGCGTTGAACTCATCCCTTTAGCGGGAGTAAGCTCCTACGAGCAGTACTTC. Its translation is CSVELIPLAGVSSYEQYF.

In this sample, this clonotype turned up many times. The chain has TRBV7-2 and TRBJ2-3; possible D gene TRBD2, 6 bases. Trimming stripped 2 bases from V and 5 bases from J, with 14 bases between. The CDR3 covers 15 residues. Per the germline V gene, CDR1 is SGHTA and CDR2 is FQGNSA. The CDR3 sequence is CASSLFWGLEDTQYF. In DNA form, the CDR3 reads TGTGCCAGCAGCTTATTTTGGGGACTGGAAGATACGCAGTATTTT.

Only a few counts were recorded for this clonotype. The V call is TRBV9, the J call TRBJ2-1; 9 bases match TRBD2. The CDR3 covers 16 residues. The germline V gene has CDR1 SGDLS and CDR2 YYNGEE. Trimming at V came to 0 bases and at J to 8 bases, leaving 9 bases not matched to a gene. The DNA of the CDR3 is TGTGCCAGCAGCGTAGCGACGGCGGGGGGGTTGGATGAGCAGTTCTTC. The encoded protein is CASSVATAGGLDEQFF.

This clonotype occurred a few times. The chain recombines TRBV6-4 with TRBJ2-1; 7 nucleotides match TRBD1. The V and J ends lost 0 bases and 2 bases, in that order; junction bases with no gene match: 4. Germline CDR1 is MRHNA and CDR2 is SNTAGT. The CDR3 runs to 16 residues. DNA for the CDR3: TGTGCCAGCAGTGACTCCGCGACAGGGCCCTACAATGAGCAGTTCTTC. It is translated as CASSDSATGPYNEQFF.

Written as DNA, the CDR3 is TGCAGCGTAGTCGGGGCCGCCGGTGAGCAGTTCTTC. Protein sequence: CSVVGAAGEQFF. This sequence joins TRBV29-1 and TRBJ2-1, with D perhaps assigned TRBD1 or TRBD2 (5 bases each). Trimming shortened V by 6 bases and J by 9 bases, and 15 bases separated the two germline ends. Germline V lookup: CDR1 SQVTM, CDR2 ANQGSEA. The CDR3 covers 12 residues.

This clonotype occurred a few times. The V call is TRBV20-1, the J call TRBJ1-1; tentatively, D is TRBD1 (6 bases). Trimming shortened V by 1 base and J by 2 bases, and 11 bases separated the two germline ends. CDR3 size: 14 residues. The germline gives CDR1 DFQATT, CDR2 SNEGSKA (reference sequence). CDR3 region: CSARGPTGNTEAFF. The CDR3 DNA sequence: TGCAGTGCTAGAGGCCCGACAGGTAACACTGAAGCTTTCTTT.

This clonotype has only a few counts. The chain carries TRBV20-1 and TRBJ2-7; D gene uncertain. Germline CDR1 reads DFQATT; CDR2 reads SNEGSKA (reference sequence). This CDR3 region has 11 residues. The V end lost 6 bases, the J end lost 0 bases, and 6 bases lay between the germline ends. The CDR3 DNA reads TGCAGTGCCTGGAACTCCTACGAGCAGTACTTC. Its protein is CSAWNSYEQYF.